This T cell receptor (beta chain) emerged from a study of T cell changes during pregnancy in multiple sclerosis. V dropped 4 bases and J dropped 2; count of bases not matched to a gene: 6. The V gene's germline CDR1 is SGHRS and CDR2 YFSETQ. The CDR3 is 15 amino acids. Libraries were prepared by immunoSEQ multiplex PCR; TCRdb keeps only in-frame clonotypes and omits some of them. This sample has about 48,000 clones, with about 88% found just once. The V and J genes are TRBV5-1 and TRBJ2-1; 7 bases line up with TRBD1. This receptor was identified in a female donor with multiple sclerosis, enrolled in a pregnancy study. The starting material was CD4+ T cells from peripheral blood mononuclear cells, obtained in the second trimester of pregnancy. The CDR3: CASSLLGTAYNEQFF. DNA of the CDR3: TGCGCCAGCAGCCTGCTAGGGACAGCCTACAATGAGCAGTTCTTC.